This TCR beta chain was sequenced during a study of tumor-infiltrating lymphocytes in primary liver carcinoma. The overall study: Productive TCRbeta read yields ran from roughly 3.65 to 7.13 million per sample and were similar between tissues.

For blood RNA, unsorted whole blood served as the source, and germline DNA was extracted too. TCR beta cDNA came from roughly 0.45 ug total RNA, primed with a constant-region primer. Libraries of TCR beta came from three nested multiplex PCR rounds with slightly modified ARM-PCR. Primers for the first two PCR rounds were TRBV1-TRBV30 forward primers and a C-beta reverse primer (roughly 10 cycles per round). One entry per CDR3 protein results from TCRdb running MiXCR on the multiplex PCR reads. The sample yields around 330,000 distinct CDR3 sequences, 55% to 65% seen once. A note on this clonotype: The junction shows a germline mismatch at one end, possibly a read error.

The CDR3 has 15 amino acids. Germline V gene data show CDR1 as SQVTM and CDR2 as ANQGSEA. The source material was peripheral blood. The clonotype was recovered from a man aged 35 to 55 with primary liver carcinoma and hepatitis B virus infection. The rearrangement links TRBV29-1 to TRBJ2-2; TRBD2 might be the D (6 bases). The DNA of the CDR3 is TGCAGTGTTGTATGGGGGGAATTGGACACCGGGGAGCTGTTTTTT. It is translated as CSVVWGELDTGELFF.